This entry concerns a single T cell receptor beta chain. The data were obtained in a study of shared clonotypes between healthy human individuals. Libraries were prepared by immunoSEQ multiplex PCR; TCRdb keeps only in-frame clonotypes and omits some of them. The table has 2.3 million or so clones, approximately 93% seen once. The V and J ends lost 2 bases and 3 bases respectively, with 14 bases between them. In germline, CDR1 is SGHAT, CDR2 FQNNGV. CDR3 length: 15 amino acids. The sequenced sample consisted of naive CD4+ T cells from PBMCs. Subset of the sample: CD45RA+ positively selected. J is TRBJ2-7 and V is TRBV11-2; tentatively, D is TRBD2 (6 bases). The source is a man aged 18 to 30 in good health. Some clones in this sample may be carry-over from other donors' samples. CDR3 nucleotides: TGTGCCAGCAGCTTACCGCGGGACCTTTTCTACGAGCAGTACTTC. Translated: CASSLPRDLFYEQYF.